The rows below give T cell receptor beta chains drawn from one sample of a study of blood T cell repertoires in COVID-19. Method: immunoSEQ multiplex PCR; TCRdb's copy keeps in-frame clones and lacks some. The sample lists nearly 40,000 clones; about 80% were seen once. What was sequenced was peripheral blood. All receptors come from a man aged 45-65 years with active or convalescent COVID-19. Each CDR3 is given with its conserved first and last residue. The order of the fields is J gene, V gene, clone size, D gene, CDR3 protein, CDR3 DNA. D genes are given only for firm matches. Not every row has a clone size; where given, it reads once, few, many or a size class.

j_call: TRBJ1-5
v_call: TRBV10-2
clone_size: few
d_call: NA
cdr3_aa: CASSESYPGYSNQPQHF
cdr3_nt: TGCGCCAGCAGTGAGTCGTATCCCGGGTATAGCAATCAGCCCCAGCATTTT

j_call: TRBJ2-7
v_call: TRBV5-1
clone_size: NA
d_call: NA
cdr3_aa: CASSLDPVPHEQYF
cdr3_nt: TGCGCCAGCAGCTTGGATCCCGTCCCCCACGAGCAGTACTTC

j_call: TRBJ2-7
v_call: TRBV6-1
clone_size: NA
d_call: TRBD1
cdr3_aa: CASSEIGGTGVSEQYF
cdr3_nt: TGTGCCAGCAGTGAAATCGGAGGGACAGGGGTTTCCGAGCAGTACTTC

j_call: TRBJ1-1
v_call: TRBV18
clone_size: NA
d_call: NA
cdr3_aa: CASSSGVNTEAFF
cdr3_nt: TGTGCCAGCTCAAGCGGAGTGAACACTGAAGCTTTCTTT

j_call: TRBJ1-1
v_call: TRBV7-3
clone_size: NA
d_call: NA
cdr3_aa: CASSLTGGVTSQF
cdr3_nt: TGTGCCAGCAGCTTAACGGGCGGGGTGACATCCCAGTTT

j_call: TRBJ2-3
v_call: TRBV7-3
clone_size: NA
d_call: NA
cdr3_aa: CASSSGGGGGQWQYF
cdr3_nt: TGTGCCAGCAGCTCTGGTGGGGGCGGGGGCCAATGGCAGTATTTT

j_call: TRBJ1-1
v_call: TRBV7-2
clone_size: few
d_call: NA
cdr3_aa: CASSPTGTQNTEAFF
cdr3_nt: TGTGCCAGCAGCCCGACCGGGACACAGAACACTGAAGCTTTCTTT

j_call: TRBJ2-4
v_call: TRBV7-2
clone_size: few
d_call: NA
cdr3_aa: CASSLLAYAKNIQYF
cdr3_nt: TGTGCCAGCAGCTTACTTGCCTATGCCAAAAACATTCAGTACTTC

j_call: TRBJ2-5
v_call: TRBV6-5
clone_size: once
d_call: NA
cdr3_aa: CASSYEYSQETQYF
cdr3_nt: TGTGCCAGCAGTTACGAGTACAGTCAAGAGACCCAGTACTTC

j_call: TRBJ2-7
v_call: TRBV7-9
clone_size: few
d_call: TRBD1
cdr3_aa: CASSRQGEQYF
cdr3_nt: TGTGCCAGCAGCCGACAGGGCGAGCAGTACTTC

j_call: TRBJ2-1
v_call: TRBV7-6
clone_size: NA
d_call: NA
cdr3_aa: CASSFYGAGTYNEQFF
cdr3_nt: TGTGCCAGCAGCTTCTATGGGGCAGGGACCTACAATGAGCAGTTCTTC

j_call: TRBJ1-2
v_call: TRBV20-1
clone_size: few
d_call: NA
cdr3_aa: CSASNRISTNYGYTF
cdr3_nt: TGCAGTGCTAGTAACAGGATTTCAACTAACTATGGCTACACCTTC

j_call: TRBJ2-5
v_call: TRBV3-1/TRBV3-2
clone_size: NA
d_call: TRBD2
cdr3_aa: CASSQKFMAGGGETQYF
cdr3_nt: TGTGCCAGCAGCCAAAAGTTTATGGCGGGGGGCGGAGAGACCCAGTACTTC

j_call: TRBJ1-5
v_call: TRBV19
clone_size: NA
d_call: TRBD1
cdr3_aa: CASRDGQGVAQPQHF
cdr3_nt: TGTGCCAGTAGGGACGGACAGGGGGTGGCTCAGCCCCAGCATTTT

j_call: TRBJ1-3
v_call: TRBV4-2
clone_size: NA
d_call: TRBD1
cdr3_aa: CASSQELPGQGRLSSGNTIYF
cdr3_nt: TGTGCCAGCAGCCAAGAATTGCCGGGACAGGGGCGCCTAAGCTCTGGAAACACCATATATTTT

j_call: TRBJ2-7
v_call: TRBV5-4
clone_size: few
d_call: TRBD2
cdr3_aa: CASSLDSGAFDYEQYF
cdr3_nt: TGTGCCAGCAGCTTGGATAGCGGGGCGTTTGACTACGAGCAGTACTTC

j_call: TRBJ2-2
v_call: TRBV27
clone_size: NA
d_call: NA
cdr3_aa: CASMGAASTGELFF
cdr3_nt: TGTGCCAGCATGGGGGCCGCCAGCACCGGGGAGCTGTTTTTT

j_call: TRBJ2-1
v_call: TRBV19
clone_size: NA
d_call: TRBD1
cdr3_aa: CASSITGQGGNEQFF
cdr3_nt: TGTGCCAGTAGTATTACCGGACAGGGGGGCAATGAGCAGTTCTTC

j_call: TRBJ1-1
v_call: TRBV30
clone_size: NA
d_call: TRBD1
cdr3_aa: CAWRRQGQNTEAFF
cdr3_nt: TGTGCCTGGAGAAGACAGGGACAAAACACTGAAGCTTTCTTT

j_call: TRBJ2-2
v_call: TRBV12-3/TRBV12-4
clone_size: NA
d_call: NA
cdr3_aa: CASSSGDTGELFF
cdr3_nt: TGTGCCAGCAGTTCCGGGGACACCGGGGAGCTGTTTTTT

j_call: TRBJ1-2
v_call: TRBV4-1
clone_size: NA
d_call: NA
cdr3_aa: CASSQDLYAANYGYTF
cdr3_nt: TGCGCCAGCAGCCAAGATCTTTACGCAGCTAACTATGGCTACACCTTC

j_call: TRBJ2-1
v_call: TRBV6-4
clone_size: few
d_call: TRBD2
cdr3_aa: CASNGVGRDWGDEQFF
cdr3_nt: TGTGCCAGCAATGGGGTAGGGAGGGACTGGGGAGATGAGCAGTTCTTC

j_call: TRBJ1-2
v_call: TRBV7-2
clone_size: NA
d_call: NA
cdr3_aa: CASSLAAGYFNYGYTF
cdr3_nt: TGTGCCAGCAGCTTAGCGGCAGGATATTTTAACTATGGCTACACCTTC